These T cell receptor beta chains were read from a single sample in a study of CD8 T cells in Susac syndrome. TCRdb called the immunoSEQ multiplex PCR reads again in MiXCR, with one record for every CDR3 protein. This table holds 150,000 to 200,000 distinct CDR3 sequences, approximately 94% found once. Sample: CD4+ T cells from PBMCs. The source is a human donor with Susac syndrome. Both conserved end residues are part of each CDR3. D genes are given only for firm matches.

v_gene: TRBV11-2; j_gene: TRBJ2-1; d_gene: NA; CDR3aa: CASSLGGNSYNEQFF
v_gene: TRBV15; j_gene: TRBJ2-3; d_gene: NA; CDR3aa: CATSRGTVQTTQYF
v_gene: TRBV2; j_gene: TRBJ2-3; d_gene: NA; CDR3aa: CANTYADTQYF
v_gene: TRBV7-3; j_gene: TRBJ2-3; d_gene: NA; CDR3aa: CASSLGGAKDTQYF
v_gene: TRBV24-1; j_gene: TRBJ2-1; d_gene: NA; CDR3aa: CATSDPQGGGSYNEQFF
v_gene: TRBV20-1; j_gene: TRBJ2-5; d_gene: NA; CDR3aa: CSARGHYQETQYF
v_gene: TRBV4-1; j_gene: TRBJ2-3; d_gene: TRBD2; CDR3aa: CASSQDQAGGYTDTQYF
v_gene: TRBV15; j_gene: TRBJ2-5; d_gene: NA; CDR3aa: CATSRDLASRETQYF
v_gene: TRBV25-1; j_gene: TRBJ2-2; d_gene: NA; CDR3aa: CASSPGRLTGELFF
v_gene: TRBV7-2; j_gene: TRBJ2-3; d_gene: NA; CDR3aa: CASSLVSYTQYF
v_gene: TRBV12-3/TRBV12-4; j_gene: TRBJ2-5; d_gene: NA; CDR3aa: CASTAGETQYF
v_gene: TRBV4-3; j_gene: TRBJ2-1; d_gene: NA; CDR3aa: CASSQGGGDEQFF